The clone carrying this TCR beta chain was observed a handful of times. Antigen unknown. This sample is part of a study of cytomegalovirus exposure and HLA in healthy donors. Overall study context: An earlier analysis identified 100 million to 130 million unique TCR beta sequences in approximately 170 million T cells. Study conclusions and caveats: The authors later found TCR association rates varying by HLA locus, with DRB1 most and HLA-C fewest.

Primers: 60 Vbeta forward and 13 Jbeta reverse. Assay: immunoSEQ multiplex PCR; the TCRdb copy retains only in-frame clones and omits some. The sample lists 55,000 to 80,000 clones, approximately 71% occurring once. The junction had 4 bases not matched to a gene; V was cut back by 4 bases and J by 6 bases. The CDR3 contains 13 residues. Germline-derived CDR1 and CDR2 are SGHAT and FQDESV (reference sequence). This chain joins TRBV11-1 and TRBJ2-7, with 9 bases aligning to TRBD1. Sequencing was performed on PBMCs. This sequence originates from a man aged 55-75 years in good health and CMV-seropositive. CDR3 in amino acids: CASSSWTGAEQYF. The DNA of the CDR3 is TGTGCCAGCAGCTCCTGGACAGGGGCCGAGCAGTACTTC.